This T cell receptor (beta chain) was observed in a study of blood T cell repertoires in COVID-19. Whole-study context: Samples came from the United States, Italy and Spain, spanning acute and convalescent COVID-19.

Original handling: Reference gene primers were amplified, and this amplification served to estimate nucleated cell counts. The data were produced by immunoSEQ multiplex PCR, yet TCRdb's version contains in-frame clones alone and is incomplete. V and J calls and clone size are as listed in that table; D and trimming were resolved from the DNA. The table has more than 200,000 clones, approximately 85% seen once. Trimming left V 5 bases short and J 0 bases short, with 9 bases between. The CDR3 runs to 13 residues. In germline, CDR1 is SGHRS, CDR2 YFSETQ. The source of this sequence is a human donor in a cohort sampled during active COVID-19. J is TRBJ2-7 and V is TRBV5-1; D is uncertain. Sequenced input: peripheral blood. As DNA, the CDR3 is TGCGCCAGCAGTAACACATCCTCCTACGAGCAGTACTTC. The encoded protein is CASSNTSSYEQYF.